This TCR beta chain was sequenced for a study of Graves' ophthalmopathy and Graves' hyperthyroidism listed by TCRdb under 2018. Context from the whole study: Peripheral blood was collected before any treatment was given, at the time of initial diagnosis. Following sampling, methimazole starting at 30 mg daily was administered to hyperthyroidism patients, and high-dose intravenous methylprednisolone was administered to ophthalmopathy patients. In total, 120 to 150 blood samples were TCR-sequenced: around 42 ophthalmopathy, 75 hyperthyroidism and about 17 hyperthyroidism-to-ophthalmopathy patients. In over 5 hyperthyroidism patients, the T-cell repertoire of thyroid tissue was compared with the T-cell repertoire of blood. To explore V-J signatures that distinguish ophthalmopathy from hyperthyroidism, a discovery set of 100 patients was enrolled, made up of some 41 with ophthalmopathy and some 58 with stable hyperthyroidism. For training and testing, the roughly 93 patients in the discovery cohort were randomly divided in a 7:3 ratio. To tell Graves' ophthalmopathy apart from Graves' hyperthyroidism, and to predict which patients would progress to ophthalmopathy, the study relied on TCR beta repertoire signatures. An independent validation cohort comprised some 19 hyperthyroidism patients and 15 to 17 patients who later progressed from hyperthyroidism to ophthalmopathy.

This clonotype was detected ten times or more. Its antigen is not yet known. Base qualities were left out, and no much larger clone turns up one base away. TCR beta CDR3 regions were amplified from RNA transcripts for repertoire sequencing. The first round was an RT-PCR using HTBI primers with the Qiagen OneStep RT-PCR kit, and this first round was followed by a second-round multiplex PCR, then size selection and purification. Libraries were sequenced paired-end with 100 bp reads on an Illumina HiSeq2000. In the authors' own workflow: SOAPnuke was used to process the reads, throwing out any read that had adapters, had uncalled bases, had a mean Phred below 15, or lacked an exact constant-primer or identifier match. High-quality paired reads were merged with COPE v1.2.5. Unique nucleotide sequences were defined as clonotypes and aligned to IMGT TRB V, D and J references using MiTCR v1.1. Only V-J combinations with frequency above 0.0001 were analysed, covering over 99% of repertoires. A TCR clonal expansion and chaos score per V-J combination was defined as the ratio of F50 clonal expansion to chaos observed in the TCRdist matrix. Features were reduced by Welch's t-statistics and random forest to around 14 V-J combinations, which fed a naive Bayes classifier. Thyroid-blood repertoire similarity was quantified with the Morisita-Horn index. The public reads were reanalyzed by TCRdb: fastp trimming at Q25, MiXCR alignment, in-frame beta chains only. Entries that share a CDR3 protein sequence are merged under the most common genes and DNA. The V and J calls, along with clone size, are taken from TCRdb and not from the paper's own processing. The sample table lists fewer than 650,000 distinct CDR3 sequences, over 20% of them with a count of one. The leading ten clones occupy approximately 6.9% of the sample.

A patient counted as having stable hyperthyroidism if there was no progression to ophthalmopathy within 18 months of follow-up. Hyperthyroidism patients were newly diagnosed, with disease duration under 2 months, and aged 18 to 65 years. Patients with other autoimmune diseases, uncontrolled infections, pregnancy or lactation were excluded. Clinical symptoms, serum thyroxine, TRAb, thyroid ultrasound and orbital computed tomography were used for diagnosis. PBMCs were isolated from about 9.1 ml of fresh peripheral blood by Ficoll-Paque density gradient centrifugation. Trizol reagent was used to extract the total RNA, and its quality was then checked on an Agilent 2100 Bioanalyzer. Findings and caveats that apply to the study as a whole: Among expanded thyroid clonotypes with frequency above 0.001, most also showed up in blood, which suggests that blood repertoires may reflect the thyroid immune response. Sample size was not statistically predetermined, and group allocation was not concealed from the investigators. The 13-signature model separated ophthalmopathy from stable hyperthyroidism with 85% to 90% sensitivity and approximately 81% specificity in cross-validation, and 80%/75% in the test set. In validation, the model predicted ophthalmopathy progression with over 60% sensitivity and approximately 78% specificity; some 13 predicted patients were CT-confirmed with GO in a median of around 6.5 months.

The trim is 3 bases for V and 3 bases for J, with a gap of 12 bases between the germline ends. Looking up the germline V gene yields CDR1 SGHDN and CDR2 FVKESK. The CDR3, from cysteine to phenylalanine, totals 15 residues. Only the CDR3 part of the read is kept: 45 bases, read in frame from the first base. The chain uses TRBV14 and TRBJ1-5, with a weak D call of TRBD1 (6 bases match). This clonotype originated in a woman between 18 and 30 years old with stable Graves' hyperthyroidism. Some clones in this sample may be carry-over from other donors' samples. Donor details come from another sample of the same person, matched by shared clones. Sequencing was performed on peripheral blood. The DNA is TGTGCCAGCAGCCAGGGGGGGGCCTACAATCAGCCCCAGCATTTT. Its translation reads: CASSQGGAYNQPQHF. The variable domain in full, with residues beyond the CDR3 obtained from the reference TRBV14 and TRBJ1-5 genes, is EAGVTQFPSHSVIEKGQTVTLRCDPISGHDNLYWYRRVMGKEIKFLLHFVKESKQDESGMPNNRFLAERTGGTYSTLKVQPAELEDSGVYFCASSQGGAYNQPQHFGDGTRLSIL.